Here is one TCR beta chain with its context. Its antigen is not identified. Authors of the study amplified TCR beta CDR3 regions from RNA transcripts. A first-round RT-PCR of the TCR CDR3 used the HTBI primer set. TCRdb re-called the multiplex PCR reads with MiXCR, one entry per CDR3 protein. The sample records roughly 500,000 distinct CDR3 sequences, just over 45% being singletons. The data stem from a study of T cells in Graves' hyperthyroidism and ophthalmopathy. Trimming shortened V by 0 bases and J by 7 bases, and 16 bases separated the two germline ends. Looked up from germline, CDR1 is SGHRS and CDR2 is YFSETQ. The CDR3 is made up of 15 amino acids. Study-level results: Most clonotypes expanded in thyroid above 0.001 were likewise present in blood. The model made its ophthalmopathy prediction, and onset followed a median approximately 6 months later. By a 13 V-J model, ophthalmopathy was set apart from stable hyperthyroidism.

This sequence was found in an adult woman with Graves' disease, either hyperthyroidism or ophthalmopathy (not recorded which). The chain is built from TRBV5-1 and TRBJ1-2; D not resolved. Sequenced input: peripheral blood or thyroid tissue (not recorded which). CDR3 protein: CASSLVAGEGFGYTF. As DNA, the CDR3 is TGCGCCAGCAGCTTGGTAGCGGGAGAGGGATTTGGCTACACCTTC. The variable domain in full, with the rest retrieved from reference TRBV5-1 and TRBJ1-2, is KAGVTQTPRYLIKTRGQQVTLSCSPISGHRSVSWYQQTPGQGLQFLFEYFSETQRNKGNFPGRFSGRQFSNSRSEMNVSTLELGDSALYLCASSLVAGEGFGYTFGSGTRLTVV.